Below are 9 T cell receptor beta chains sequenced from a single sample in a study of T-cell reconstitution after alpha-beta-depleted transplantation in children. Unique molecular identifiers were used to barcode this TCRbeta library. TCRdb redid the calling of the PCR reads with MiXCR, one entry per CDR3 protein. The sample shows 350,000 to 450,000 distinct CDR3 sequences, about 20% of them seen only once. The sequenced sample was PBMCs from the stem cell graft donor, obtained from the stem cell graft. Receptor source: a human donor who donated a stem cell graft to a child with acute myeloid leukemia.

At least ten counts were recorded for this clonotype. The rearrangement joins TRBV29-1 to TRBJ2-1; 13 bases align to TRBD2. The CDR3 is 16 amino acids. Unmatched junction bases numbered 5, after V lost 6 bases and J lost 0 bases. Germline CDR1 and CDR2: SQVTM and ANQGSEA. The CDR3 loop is CSVEGLAGFSYNEQFF. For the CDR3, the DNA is TGCAGCGTCGAGGGACTAGCGGGATTCTCCTACAATGAGCAGTTCTTC.

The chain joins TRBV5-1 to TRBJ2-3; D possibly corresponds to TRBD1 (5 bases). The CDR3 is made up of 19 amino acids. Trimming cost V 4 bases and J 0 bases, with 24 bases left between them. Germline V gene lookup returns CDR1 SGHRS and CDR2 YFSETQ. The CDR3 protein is CASSHPATGRISSTDTQYF. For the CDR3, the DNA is TGCGCCAGCAGCCACCCGGCCACAGGCAGGATATCTAGCACAGATACGCAGTATTTT.

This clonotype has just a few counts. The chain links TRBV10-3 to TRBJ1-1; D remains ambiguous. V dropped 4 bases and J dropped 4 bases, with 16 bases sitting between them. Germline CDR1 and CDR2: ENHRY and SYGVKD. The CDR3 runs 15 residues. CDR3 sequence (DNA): TGTGCCATCAGTGGATCAGGAGGTATGGGCACTGAAGCTTTCTTT. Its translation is CAISGSGGMGTEAFF.

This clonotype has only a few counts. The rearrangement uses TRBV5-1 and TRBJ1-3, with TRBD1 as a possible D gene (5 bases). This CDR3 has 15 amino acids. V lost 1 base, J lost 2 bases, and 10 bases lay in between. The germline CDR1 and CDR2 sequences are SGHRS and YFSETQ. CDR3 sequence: CASSLKEGPGNTIYF. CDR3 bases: TGCGCCAGCAGCTTGAAAGAGGGGCCTGGAAACACCATATATTTT. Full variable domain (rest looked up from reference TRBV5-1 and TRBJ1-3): KAGVTQTPRYLIKTRGQQVTLSCSPISGHRSVSWYQQTPGQGLQFLFEYFSETQRNKGNFPGRFSGRQFSNSRSEMNVSTLELGDSALYLCASSLKEGPGNTIYFGEGSWLTVV.

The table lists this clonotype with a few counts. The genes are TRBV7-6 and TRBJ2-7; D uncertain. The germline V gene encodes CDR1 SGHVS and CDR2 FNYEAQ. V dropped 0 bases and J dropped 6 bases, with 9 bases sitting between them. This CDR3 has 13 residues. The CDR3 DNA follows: TGTGCCAGCAGCTTAGCTCGGTCCCGCGAGCAGTACTTC. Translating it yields CASSLARSREQYF.

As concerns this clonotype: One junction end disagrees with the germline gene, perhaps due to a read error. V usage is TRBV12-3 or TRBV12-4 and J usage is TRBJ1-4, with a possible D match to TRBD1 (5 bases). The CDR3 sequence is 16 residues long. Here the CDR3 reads CASSFGARATKEKLFF. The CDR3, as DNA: TGTGCCAGCAGTTTTGGGGCTCGAGCAACTAAAGAAAAACTGTTTTTT.

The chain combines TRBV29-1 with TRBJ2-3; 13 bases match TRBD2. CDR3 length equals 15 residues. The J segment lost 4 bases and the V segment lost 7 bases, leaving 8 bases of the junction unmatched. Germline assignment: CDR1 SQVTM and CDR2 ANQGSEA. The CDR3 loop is CSGILAGGPSDTQYF. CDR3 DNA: TGCAGCGGTATACTAGCGGGAGGGCCCTCAGATACGCAGTATTTT.

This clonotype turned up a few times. CDR3 amino acids: CASRGQGALGRWYTEAFF. Here the CDR3 DNA reads TGTGCCAGCAGAGGACAGGGGGCGCTTGGACGGTGGTACACTGAAGCTTTCTTT. V usage is TRBV28 and J usage is TRBJ1-1; 11 nucleotides align to TRBD1. The trim removed 6 bases at V and 3 bases at J, leaving 15 bases unmatched. The V gene's germline CDR1 is MDHEN and CDR2 SYDVKM. This CDR3 has 18 residues.

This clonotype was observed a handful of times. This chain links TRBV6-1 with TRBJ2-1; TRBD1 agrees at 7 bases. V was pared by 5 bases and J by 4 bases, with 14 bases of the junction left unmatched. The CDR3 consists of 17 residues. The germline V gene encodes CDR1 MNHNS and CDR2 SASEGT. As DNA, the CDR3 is TGTGCCAGCAGTCTATACCCCGGGACAGAAATTTACAATGAGCAGTTCTTC. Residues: CASSLYPGTEIYNEQFF.